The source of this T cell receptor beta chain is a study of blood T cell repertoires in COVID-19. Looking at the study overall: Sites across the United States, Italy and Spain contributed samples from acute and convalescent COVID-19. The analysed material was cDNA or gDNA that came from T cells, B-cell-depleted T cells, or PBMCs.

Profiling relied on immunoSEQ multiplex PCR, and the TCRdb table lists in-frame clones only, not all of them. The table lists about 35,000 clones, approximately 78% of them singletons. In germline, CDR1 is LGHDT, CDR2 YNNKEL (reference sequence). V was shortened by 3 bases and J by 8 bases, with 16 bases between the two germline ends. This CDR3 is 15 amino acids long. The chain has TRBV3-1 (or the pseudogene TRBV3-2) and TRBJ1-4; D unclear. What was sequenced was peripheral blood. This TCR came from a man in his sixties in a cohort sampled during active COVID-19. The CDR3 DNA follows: TGTGCCAGCAGCCAGGCTCGGAGCATTGGAGAAAAACTGTTTTTT. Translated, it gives CASSQARSIGEKLFF.